Given below is one T cell receptor (beta chain) in context. Its target is unknown. Germline lookup yields CDR1 DFQATT and CDR2 SNEGSKA (reference sequence). The CDR3 loop spans 15 amino acids. The ends were cut back, 5 bases at V and 4 bases at J, with 21 bases in the middle. This record comes from a study of T-cell reconstitution after alpha-beta-depleted transplantation in children. Broader study findings: About two months after transplant, alpha-beta T cells reportedly came from several hundred expanded graft clones. A year had passed since transplant, and T-cell counts and diversity by then came mostly from newly produced T cells. Certain patients had high TCRbeta diversity at day 60, and it came from recipient T cells and thymic progenitors that survived.

Preparation of the TCRbeta library used unique molecular identifiers. TCRdb re-called the PCR reads through MiXCR, storing one row per CDR3 protein. The sample yields more than 200,000 distinct CDR3 sequences, about 24% seen once. The gene calls are TRBV20-1 and TRBJ2-7; D is possibly TRBD1 (6 bases). The input for sequencing was PBMCs, mostly from graft donor cells, taken 360 days after TCRalphabeta/CD19-depleted stem cell transplant. The TCR sequence derives from a female patient between 2 and 15 years old who had a stem cell transplant for congenital amegakaryocytic thrombocytopenia, so the T cells may come from the graft donor. This chain's CDR3 is CSALATGPLGYEQYF. CDR3 coding DNA: TGCAGTGCTCTTGCGACAGGACCTTTAGGATACGAGCAGTACTTC.